This T cell receptor beta chain appears in the sequencing data of a study of T cell repertoires in cytomegalovirus infection. Study-wide points: Using cumulative public TCR beta family frequency, the authors identified those who carried CMV together with the relevant HLA. HLA-C-restricted CMV-specific TCR beta clonotypes prevailed in the ex vivo response.

As for this clonotype: Its antigen is not identified.

TCRdb passed the reads through MiXCR, listing each CDR3 protein once. The sample holds under 800,000 distinct CDR3 sequences, approximately 24% seen once. The CDR3 has 13 amino acids. V lost 1 base to trimming and J lost 7 bases; unmatched junction nucleotides: 3. CDR1 is SQVTM, CDR2 ANQGSEA, per germline. This clonotype was obtained from a human donor in good health (CMV status not recorded). Some clones in this sample may be carry-over from other donors' samples. The gene calls are TRBV29-1 and TRBJ2-2, with 7 positions matching TRBD2. The specimen sequenced was CD8+ T cells from PBMCs. CDR3 sequence (DNA): TGCAGCGTTGAAGGGGGGGGGTTCGGGGAGCTGTTTTTT. This sequence encodes CSVEGGGFGELFF.